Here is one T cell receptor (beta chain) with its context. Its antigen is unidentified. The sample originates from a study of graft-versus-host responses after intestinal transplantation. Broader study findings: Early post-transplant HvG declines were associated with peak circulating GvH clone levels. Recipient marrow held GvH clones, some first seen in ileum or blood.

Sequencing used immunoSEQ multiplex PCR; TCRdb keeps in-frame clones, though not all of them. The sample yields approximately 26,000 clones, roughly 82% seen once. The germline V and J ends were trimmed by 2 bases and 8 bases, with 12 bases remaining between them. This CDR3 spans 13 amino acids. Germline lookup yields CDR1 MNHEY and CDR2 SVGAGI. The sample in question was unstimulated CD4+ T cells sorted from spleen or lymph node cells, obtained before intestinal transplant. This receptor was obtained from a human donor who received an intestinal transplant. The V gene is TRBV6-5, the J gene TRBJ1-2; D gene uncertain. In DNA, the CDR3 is TGTGCCAGCAGTTACAAAGGAAATCGAGGCTACACCTTC. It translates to CASSYKGNRGYTF.